Listed here are 26 T cell receptor beta chains from one sample, sequenced in a study of persistence of HIV-infected CD4 T cells. Cells were stimulated nonspecifically with anti-CD3/anti-CD28 magnetic beads. Responding CD4+ T cells were sorted by upregulation of both CD40 ligand and CD69. No antigen is known for these receptors. This was the immunoSEQ version 4 assay in survey mode. The data were produced by immunoSEQ multiplex PCR, yet TCRdb's version contains in-frame clones alone and is incomplete. Found here are 44,000 or so clones, roughly nine tenths of them singletons; the top ten hold under 2%. Sequencing used CD4+ T cells sorted from PBMCs after approximately 19-hour stimulation, obtained from a patient who received antiretroviral therapy. The receptors were gathered from an adult man with HIV who was CMV-seropositive.

This CDR3 is CASSVAGGQRDYEQYF. For the CDR3, the DNA is TGTGCCAGCAGCGTAGCGGGGGGACAGCGGGACTACGAGCAGTACTTC. The V and J genes are TRBV9 and TRBJ2-7; D tentatively reads TRBD1 or TRBD2 (7 bases each). The ends were cut back, 0 bases at V and 3 bases at J, with 16 bases in the middle. The CDR3 contains 16 residues. Germline CDR1 and CDR2: SGDLS and YYNGEE.

This clone has a handful of counts. The chain couples TRBV6-5 to TRBJ2-2; 10 bases are shared with TRBD1. Germline V gene lookup returns CDR1 MNHEY and CDR2 SVGAGI. The CDR3 covers 15 residues. V gave up 5 bases and J gave up 6 bases; unmatched junction bases: 6. In DNA form, the CDR3 reads TGTGCCAGCAGTAAAACCGGGACAGGGGCCGGGGAGCTGTTTTTT. Translation gives CASSKTGTGAGELFF.

This chain uses TRBV7-9 with TRBJ1-1; maybe TRBD1 (5 bases). The V end lost 3 bases, the J end lost 0 bases, and 8 bases lay between the germline ends. This CDR3 comprises 14 residues. Per the germline V gene, CDR1 is SEHNR and CDR2 is FQNEAQ (reference sequence). The CDR3: CASSFGGMNTEAFF. DNA of the CDR3: TGTGCCAGCAGCTTCGGGGGTATGAACACTGAAGCTTTCTTT.

The chain has TRBV11-3 and TRBJ2-7; 8 bases line up with TRBD1. CDR1 and CDR2 (germline): SGHNT, YENEEA. Germline trimming cut 4 bases from V and 6 bases from J; bases unmatched to any gene: 8. The CDR3 is made up of 14 amino acids. The DNA for the CDR3 is TGTGCCAGCAGCTCAAGGACAGGGCGTGGCGAGCAGTACTTC. Its protein is CASSSRTGRGEQYF. The variable domain in full, with the rest retrieved from reference TRBV11-3 and TRBJ2-7, is EAGVVQSPRYKIIEKKQPVAFWCNPISGHNTLYWYLQNLGQGPELLIRYENEEAVDDSQLPKDRFSAERLKGVDSTLKIQPAELGDSAVYLCASSSRTGRGEQYFGPGTRLTVT.

This clone is labeled as large. The chain has TRBV19 and TRBJ1-1; D not certain. CDR1 is LNHDA and CDR2 is SQIVND in the germline V gene (reference sequence). CDR3 length: 16 amino acids. Trimming pared 2 bases from V and 2 bases from J, leaving 15 bases between. Here the CDR3 reads CASSIIGGSPNTEAFF. The CDR3 DNA reads TGTGCCAGTAGTATAATAGGAGGCTCGCCAAACACTGAAGCTTTCTTT.

The chain links TRBV6-4 to TRBJ1-2; TRBD1 aligns across 8 bases. Trimming at V came to 2 bases and at J to 7 bases, leaving 0 bases not matched to a gene. In germline, CDR1 is MRHNA, CDR2 SNTAGT. This CDR3 is built from 12 residues. The CDR3, as DNA: TGTGCCAGCAGTGACCAGGGGGCTGGCTACACCTTC. Encoded protein: CASSDQGAGYTF.

The V and J genes are TRBV9 and TRBJ1-1; D not resolved. Germline CDR1 reads SGDLS; CDR2 reads YYNGEE. V was cut by 4 bases and J by 3 bases, with 19 bases left in between. This CDR3 region has 16 residues. CDR3 protein: CASSPRPRAGDTEAFF. CDR3 sequence (DNA): TGTGCCAGCAGCCCACGCCCCCGGGCTGGGGACACTGAAGCTTTCTTT.

This chain links TRBV2 with TRBJ1-6; D may be TRBD1 (6 bases). CDR3 length: 14 residues. Germline CDR1 SNHLY, CDR2 FYNNEI. Trimming cost V 7 bases and J 5 bases, with 12 bases left between them. The chain's CDR3 is CASKTTGNNSPLHF. CDR3 nucleotides: TGTGCCAGCAAGACTACAGGGAATAATTCACCCCTCCACTTT.

The rearrangement links TRBV20-1 to TRBJ1-2; D gene unclear. V was cut by 0 bases and J by 8 bases, with 7 bases left in between. The germline V gene encodes CDR1 DFQATT and CDR2 SNEGSKA (reference sequence). The CDR3 has 11 amino acids. In DNA form, the CDR3 reads TGCAGTGCTAGAGATAATCTAGGCTACACCTTC. It yields the protein CSARDNLGYTF.

This chain connects TRBV27 to TRBJ1-1; maybe TRBD1 (5 bases). Per the germline V gene, CDR1 is MNHEY and CDR2 is SMNVEV (reference sequence). This CDR3 region has 14 residues. Trimming removed 0 bases from V and 8 bases from J, with 13 bases in between. CDR3 sequence reads: CASSLSSWGREAFF. DNA for the CDR3: TGTGCCAGCAGTTTATCGAGTTGGGGCAGGGAAGCTTTCTTT.

Here the CDR3 reads CASSVSGQGANGYTF. The CDR3 nucleotides read TGTGCCAGCAGCGTAAGTGGACAGGGGGCAAATGGCTACACCTTC. V usage is TRBV9 and J usage is TRBJ1-2; 11 nucleotides match TRBD1. Germline loops: CDR1 SGDLS, CDR2 YYNGEE. The CDR3 covers 15 residues. After removal of 1 base from V and 6 bases from J, the junction contained 5 bases not matched to a gene. The full variable domain, completed using reference TRBV9 and TRBJ1-2, is DSGVTQTPKHLITATGQRVTLRCSPRSGDLSVYWYQQSLDQGLQFLIQYYNGEERAKGNILERFSAQQFPDLHSELNLSSLELGDSALYFCASSVSGQGANGYTFGSGTRLTVV.

The CDR3 bases are TGCGCCAGCAGCTTGGAAGCGGGTAAGGACATTCAGTACTTC. Its translation: CASSLEAGKDIQYF. The genes are TRBV5-1 and TRBJ2-4; possible D gene TRBD2, 6 bases. The germline CDR1 and CDR2 sequences are SGHRS and YFSETQ. V was pared by 0 bases and J by 8 bases, with 12 bases between. The length of the CDR3 is 14 residues.

The chain joins TRBV12-3 or TRBV12-4 to TRBJ2-3; D gene unclear. Deletions cut 8 bases from V and 6 bases from J, with 9 bases between. This CDR3 region has 11 residues. Here the CDR3 reads CASSVRDTQYF. CDR3 in DNA: TGTGCCAGCTCGGTGAGGGATACGCAGTATTTT.

The V call is TRBV2, the J call TRBJ1-2; D gene unclear. The CDR3 has 14 residues. The germline V gene has CDR1 SNHLY and CDR2 FYNNEI. The ends were cut back, 7 bases at V and 8 bases at J, with 20 bases in the middle. Here the CDR3 reads CASTLTRPDTGYTF. The DNA of the CDR3 is TGTGCCAGCACTTTGACTAGACCCGATACGGGCTACACCTTC.

The genes are TRBV4-2 and TRBJ1-2; D remains ambiguous. The CDR3 is 17 residues long. Germline V gene lookup returns CDR1 LGHNA and CDR2 YNFKEQ. V lost 3 bases and J 0 bases, leaving 17 bases between the germline ends. Here the CDR3 reads CASSQGGGGISNYGYTF. The CDR3 bases are TGTGCCAGCAGCCAGGGTGGTGGCGGGATTTCTAACTATGGCTACACCTTC.

V gene TRBV21-1 combines with J gene TRBJ2-7; no DNA check was done on the table's D call, TRBD2. TRBV21-1 is given as a pseudogene. The CDR3 length is 13 residues. The CDR3 nucleotides read TGTGCCAGCCTCGGATCTAGCGGCTACGAGCAGTACTTC. This translates into CASLGSSGYEQYF.

This sequence joins TRBV9 and TRBJ1-1, with D possibly TRBD1 on 5 matching bases. Germline loops: CDR1 SGDLS, CDR2 YYNGEE. The CDR3 extends over 14 amino acids. V was pared by 3 bases and J by 10 bases, with 19 bases between. CDR3 DNA sequence: TGTGCCAGCAGCGCGACATCAGGGCGCGGCGGAGCTTTCTTT. Translating gives CASSATSGRGGAFF.

The V and J genes are TRBV10-1 and TRBJ2-7, with 7 bases identical to TRBD1. V dropped 3 bases and J dropped 1; count of bases not matched to a gene: 9. The CDR3 is made up of 16 amino acids. From germline, CDR1 is WNHNN and CDR2 SYGVQD (reference sequence). The CDR3 is CASSDPKPTGSYEQYF. The CDR3 DNA reads TGCGCCAGCAGTGACCCCAAACCGACAGGGTCCTACGAGCAGTACTTC.

This clone was picked up one time. The chain employs TRBV30 and TRBJ2-7, with 11 bases lining up with TRBD1. The germline CDR1 and CDR2 sequences are GTSNPN and SVGIG (reference sequence). The CDR3 has 14 amino acids. Trimming removed 8 bases from V and 6 bases from J; junction bases left unmatched: 12. CDR3 nucleotide sequence: TGTGCCCTGGACAGGGGGCGTCTTTCTGGCGAGCAGTACTTC. As protein: CALDRGRLSGEQYF.

The V and J genes are TRBV5-1 and TRBJ1-4; 8 positions agree with TRBD1. The CDR3 covers 16 residues. Per germline, CDR1 SGHRS and CDR2 YFSETQ. V gave up 4 bases and J gave up 7 bases; unmatched junction bases: 12. In DNA, the CDR3 is TGCGCCAGCAGCCCGGCCGGACAGGGCCCGGGTGAAAAACTGTTTTTT. Translation gives CASSPAGQGPGEKLFF.

This sequence joins TRBV3-1 (or the pseudogene TRBV3-2) and TRBJ1-5; possible D gene TRBD1, 6 bases. V was shortened by 3 bases and J by 1 base, with 13 bases between the two germline ends. This CDR3 is built from 16 residues. Germline-derived CDR1 and CDR2 are LGHDT and YNNKEL (reference sequence). This CDR3 reads CASSQGWTVSNQPQHF. Here the CDR3 DNA reads TGTGCCAGCAGCCAGGGATGGACAGTAAGCAATCAGCCCCAGCATTTT.

J is TRBJ2-3 and V is TRBV5-1; D is perhaps TRBD1 or TRBD2 (5 bases each). Germline values: CDR1 SGHRS, CDR2 YFSETQ. This CDR3 has 15 amino acids. Trimming removed 0 bases at V and 2 bases at J, with 10 bases between. CDR3 coding DNA: TGCGCCAGCAGCTTGGGGGCAGGGACCACAGATACGCAGTATTTT. Amino acid sequence: CASSLGAGTTDTQYF. The full variable domain, completed using reference TRBV5-1 and TRBJ2-3, is KAGVTQTPRYLIKTRGQQVTLSCSPISGHRSVSWYQQTPGQGLQFLFEYFSETQRNKGNFPGRFSGRQFSNSRSEMNVSTLELGDSALYLCASSLGAGTTDTQYFGPGTRLTVL.

The rearrangement uses TRBV6-6 and TRBJ2-7; D tentatively fits TRBD1 or TRBD2 (6 bases each). Per the germline V gene, CDR1 is MNHNY and CDR2 is SVGAGI (reference sequence). V was clipped by 10 bases and J by 1 base, with 14 bases between them. The CDR3 consists of 13 residues. CDR3 in DNA: TGTGCCACGCGAGGGGGACTTTCCTACGAGCAGTACTTC. This codes for CATRGGLSYEQYF.

V gene TRBV3-1 (or the pseudogene TRBV3-2) combines with J gene TRBJ1-5; TRBD1 might be the D (6 bases). The ends were cut back, 4 bases at V and 3 bases at J, with 7 bases in the middle. CDR3 length: 13 amino acids. Germline V gives CDR1 LGHDT, CDR2 YNNKEL (reference sequence). The CDR3 here is CASSRQANQPQHF. CDR3 DNA sequence: TGTGCCAGCAGCCGACAGGCCAATCAGCCCCAGCATTTT.

The chain is built from TRBV2 and TRBJ1-2; D gene uncertain. CDR1 and CDR2 from the germline V gene are SNHLY and FYNNEI. This CDR3 contains 15 residues. V was clipped by 2 bases and J by 9 bases, with 19 bases between them. The CDR3, as DNA: TGTGCCAGCAGTGAAAGGGTCAGAGACCCCTTTAGCTACACCTTC. This encodes CASSERVRDPFSYTF.

The J gene is TRBJ2-7, the V gene TRBV7-8, with 8 bases identical to TRBD1. CDR3 length equals 12 residues. Unmatched junction bases numbered 0, after V lost 3 bases and J lost 5 bases. From germline, CDR1 is SGHVS and CDR2 FQNEAQ. As DNA, the CDR3 is TGTGCCAGCAGCTTGGACAGGGACGAGCAGTACTTC. Translation gives CASSLDRDEQYF.